This T cell receptor (beta chain) was sequenced for a study of T cells after yellow fever vaccination. The table lists this clonotype with a few counts. TCRdb re-derived calls from the 5' RACE reads in MiXCR, one entry per CDR3 protein. Of 170,000 or so distinct CDR3 sequences in the sample, approximately 6.2% were seen once. Germline-derived CDR1 and CDR2 are SQVTM and ANQGSEA. The J segment lost 10 bases and the V segment lost 2 bases, leaving 9 bases of the junction unmatched. This CDR3 is 13 amino acids long. The V gene is TRBV29-1, the J gene TRBJ1-2; 8 bases align to TRBD1. Specimen: CD4+ T cells sorted from PBMCs, collected on the day of the first yellow fever vaccination. The sequence came from a man younger than 30 who received the YFV17D yellow fever vaccine. CDR3 nucleotides: TGCAGCGTTGAACAGGACAGGGCCGCGGTCTACACCTTC. Translating it yields CSVEQDRAAVYTF.